Below are 16 T cell receptor beta chains sequenced from a single sample in a study of OX40 agonist ivuxolimab in advanced cancers. Libraries were prepared by immunoSEQ multiplex PCR; TCRdb keeps only in-frame clonotypes and omits some of them. Altogether about 62,000 clones are present, approximately 90% being singletons, with the ten largest covering more than 9.5%. The sample was CD4+ or CD8+ T cells sorted from blood, taken in a trial of the OX40 agonist ivuxolimab. The receptors stem from an adult with an advanced solid tumor such as melanoma, head and neck, liver or kidney cancer.

The CDR3 is CASSLAGGMSSYNEQFF. DNA for the CDR3: TGTGCCAGCAGCTTGGCAGGGGGCATGAGCTCCTACAATGAGCAGTTCTTC. The J gene is TRBJ2-1, the V gene TRBV5-4, with 8 bases that match TRBD1. The germline CDR1 and CDR2 sequences are SGHNT and YYREEE (reference sequence). Trimming cost V 0 bases and J 0 bases; bases outside gene matches: 5. The CDR3 contains 17 residues.

In nucleotides, the CDR3 is TGTGCCAGCAGCTTCGGTCTAGCGGGAACCAATGAGCAGTTCTTC. Its protein product is CASSFGLAGTNEQFF. V usage is TRBV7-9 and J usage is TRBJ2-1; 9 bases are a match to TRBD2. Germline loops: CDR1 SEHNR, CDR2 FQNEAQ (reference sequence). This CDR3 is built from 15 residues. Unmatched junction bases numbered 6, after V lost 3 bases and J lost 6 bases. The whole variable domain, filled in from reference TRBV7-9 and TRBJ2-1, reads DTGVSQNPRHKITKRGQNVTFRCDPISEHNRLYWYRQTLGQGPEFLTYFQNEAQLEKSRLLSDRFSAERPKGSFSTLEIQRTEQGDSAMYLCASSFGLAGTNEQFFGPGTRLTVL.

V and J are TRBV4-1 and TRBJ2-1; 10 bases agree with TRBD2. V lost 3 bases, J lost 7 bases, and 9 bases stayed unmatched. Germline values: CDR1 MGHRA, CDR2 YSYEKL. This CDR3 is built from 16 residues. The CDR3 loop is CASSQTLAGVRNEQFF. Written as DNA, the CDR3 is TGCGCCAGCAGCCAGACCCTAGCGGGAGTAAGGAATGAGCAGTTCTTC.

The rearrangement joins TRBV14 to TRBJ1-1; D unresolved. CDR3 size: 14 residues. CDR1 is SGHDN and CDR2 is FVKESK in the germline V gene. Trimming took off 4 bases at V and 1 base at J, with 10 bases between the two ends. The DNA for the CDR3 is TGTGCCAGCAGCCTCCGCGGGGAGAACACTGAAGCTTTCTTT. Translated, it gives CASSLRGENTEAFF.

The chain joins TRBV7-9 to TRBJ2-1; tentatively, D is TRBD1 (6 bases). With 6 bases removed from V and 8 bases from J, the gap between germline ends came to 29 bases. The CDR3 is made up of 18 amino acids. Germline V gene lookup returns CDR1 SEHNR and CDR2 FQNEAQ (reference sequence). The CDR3 sequence: CASRKGPAGVFSEDEQFF. CDR3 DNA: TGTGCCAGCAGAAAAGGGCCCGCAGGGGTATTCTCCGAAGATGAGCAGTTCTTC.

V is TRBV6-5 and J is TRBJ2-7, with 9 positions matching TRBD1. CDR1 is MNHEY and CDR2 is SVGAGI in the germline V gene. The CDR3 extends over 13 amino acids. V was pared by 5 bases and J by 5 bases, with 4 bases of the junction left unmatched. The CDR3 DNA reads TGTGCCAGCAGTACAGGGGGCCTGAACGAGCAGTACTTC. Its protein is CASSTGGLNEQYF.

The rearrangement joins TRBV25-1 to TRBJ2-1; 9 bases map to TRBD1. CDR3 length: 18 residues. Germline CDR1 MGHDK, CDR2 SYGVNS. V was pared by 4 bases and J by 3 bases, with 13 bases of the junction left unmatched. The CDR3 DNA reads as TGTGCCAGCAGTGTTAGCATGGGGACAGGGCCGTTCTACAATGAGCAGTTCTTC. This gives the protein CASSVSMGTGPFYNEQFF.

This CDR3 is CASSSWAGGDYEQYF. DNA for the CDR3: TGCGCCAGCAGCTCCTGGGCGGGAGGCGACTACGAGCAGTACTTC. The V gene is TRBV5-1, the J gene TRBJ2-7; TRBD2 agrees at 8 bases. The CDR3 runs to 15 residues. V shed 3 bases, J shed 3 bases, and the junction held 8 bases outside the gene matches. The germline V gene has CDR1 SGHRS and CDR2 YFSETQ.

This clone has just a few counts. The chain combines TRBV2 with TRBJ1-1; D is unclear. CDR1 is SNHLY and CDR2 is FYNNEI in the germline V gene. The V end was cut by 0 bases, the J end by 7 bases, with 9 bases between. The CDR3 is 13 residues long. CDR3 bases: TGTGCCAGCAGTGAAGCGGTCGGTTATGAAGCTTTCTTT. Its translation: CASSEAVGYEAFF.

CDR3 DNA sequence: TGTGCCAGCAGCCGACAGGGCCCCACAGATACGCAGTATTTT. As protein: CASSRQGPTDTQYF. The V gene is TRBV5-4, the J gene TRBJ2-3, with 7 bases fitting TRBD1. The CDR3 contains 14 residues. Germline assignment: CDR1 SGHNT and CDR2 YYREEE (reference sequence). V was clipped by 4 bases and J by 2 bases; unmatched bases: 4.

The rearrangement uses TRBV4-2 and TRBJ1-4, with TRBD1 matching over 9 bases. Germline CDR1 reads LGHNA; CDR2 reads YNFKEQ. The CDR3 runs to 18 residues. V gave up 2 bases and J gave up 7 bases; unmatched junction bases: 14. CDR3 region: CASSQTHYNRGRAEKLFF. The CDR3 DNA follows: TGTGCCAGCAGCCAAACACACTATAACAGGGGGCGGGCTGAAAAACTGTTTTTT.

CDR3: CAISGLIGQAYEQYF. Here the CDR3 DNA reads TGTGCCATCAGCGGTCTAATTGGGCAGGCCTACGAGCAGTACTTC. The chain has TRBV10-3 and TRBJ2-7; the D is unclear. The CDR3 consists of 15 residues. CDR1 and CDR2 (germline): ENHRY, SYGVKD. V dropped 6 bases and J dropped 2 bases, with 17 bases sitting between them.

The chain is built from TRBV4-1 and TRBJ2-7; D assignment may be TRBD1 or TRBD2 (5 bases each). Germline V lookup: CDR1 MGHRA, CDR2 YSYEKL. This CDR3 spans 20 amino acids. Trimming pared 3 bases from V and 2 bases from J, leaving 29 bases between. The DNA of the CDR3 is TGCGCCAGCAGCCAGTTTAAAGGTCCAGGGAGAAACTCGTACCCCTACGAGCAGTACTTC. This gives the protein CASSQFKGPGRNSYPYEQYF.

This chain uses TRBV27 with TRBJ2-1, with 7 bases lining up with TRBD2. Trimming removed 5 bases from V and 0 bases from J; junction bases left unmatched: 10. Germline CDR1 and CDR2: MNHEY and SMNVEV (reference sequence). CDR3 size: 17 residues. CDR3 sequence reads: CASSLTSALRSYNEQFF. The CDR3 DNA reads TGTGCCAGCAGTCTCACTAGCGCTCTGCGCTCCTACAATGAGCAGTTCTTC.

The V gene is TRBV12-5, the J gene TRBJ2-7, with D tentatively TRBD1 (5 bases). CDR1 and CDR2 (germline): LGHNT, FRNRAP. The germline V and J ends were trimmed by 6 bases and 4 bases, with 16 bases remaining between them. This CDR3 has 14 amino acids. The CDR3 coding sequence is TGTGCTAGTGGCCCCGCAGGGTCTCCGTACGAGCAGTACTTC. As protein: CASGPAGSPYEQYF.

DNA for the CDR3: TGTGCCAGTACTATCGGGGGTCTCCAGCATTTT. This encodes CASTIGGLQHF. This chain links TRBV19 with TRBJ1-5, with TRBD1 as a possible D gene (5 bases). Between the trimmed V and J ends, which lost 7 bases and 12 bases, there was a span of 13 bases. This CDR3 spans 11 amino acids. The germline V gene encodes CDR1 LNHDA and CDR2 SQIVND (reference sequence).